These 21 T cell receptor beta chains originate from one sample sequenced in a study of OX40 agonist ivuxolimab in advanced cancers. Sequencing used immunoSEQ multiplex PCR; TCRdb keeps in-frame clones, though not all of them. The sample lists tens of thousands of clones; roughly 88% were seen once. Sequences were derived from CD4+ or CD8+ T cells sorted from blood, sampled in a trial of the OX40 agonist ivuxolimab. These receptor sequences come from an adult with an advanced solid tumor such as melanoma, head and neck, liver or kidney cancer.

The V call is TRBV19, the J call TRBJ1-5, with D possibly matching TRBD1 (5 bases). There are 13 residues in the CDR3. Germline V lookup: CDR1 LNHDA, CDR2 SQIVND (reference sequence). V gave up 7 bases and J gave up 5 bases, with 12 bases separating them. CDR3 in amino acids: CASTPGVYQPQHF. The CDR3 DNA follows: TGTGCCAGTACCCCGGGGGTTTATCAGCCCCAGCATTTT.

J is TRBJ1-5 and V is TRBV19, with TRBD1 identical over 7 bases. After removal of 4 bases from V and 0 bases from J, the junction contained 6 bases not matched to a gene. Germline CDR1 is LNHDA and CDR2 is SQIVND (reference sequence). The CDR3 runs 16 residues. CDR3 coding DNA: TGTGCCAGTAGTACGACAGGGACTAATAGCAATCAGCCCCAGCATTTT. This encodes CASSTTGTNSNQPQHF.

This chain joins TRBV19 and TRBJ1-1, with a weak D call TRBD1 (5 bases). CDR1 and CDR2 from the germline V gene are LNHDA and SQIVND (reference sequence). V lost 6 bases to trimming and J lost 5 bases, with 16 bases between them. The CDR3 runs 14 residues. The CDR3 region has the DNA TGTGCCAGTAGGGTGCGGGGCGGAGATACTGAAGCTTTCTTT. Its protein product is CASRVRGGDTEAFF.

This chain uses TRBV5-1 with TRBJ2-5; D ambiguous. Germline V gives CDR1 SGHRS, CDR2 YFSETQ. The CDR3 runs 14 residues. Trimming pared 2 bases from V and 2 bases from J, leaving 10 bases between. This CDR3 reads CASSFSDGQETQYF. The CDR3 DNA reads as TGCGCCAGCAGCTTCTCGGACGGACAAGAGACCCAGTACTTC.

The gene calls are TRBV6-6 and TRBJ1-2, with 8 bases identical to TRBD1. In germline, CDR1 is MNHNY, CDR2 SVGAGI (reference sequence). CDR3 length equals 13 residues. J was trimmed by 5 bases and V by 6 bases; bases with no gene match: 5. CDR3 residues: CASSQGQAYGYTF. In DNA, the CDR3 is TGTGCCAGCAGCCAGGGACAGGCTTATGGCTACACCTTC.

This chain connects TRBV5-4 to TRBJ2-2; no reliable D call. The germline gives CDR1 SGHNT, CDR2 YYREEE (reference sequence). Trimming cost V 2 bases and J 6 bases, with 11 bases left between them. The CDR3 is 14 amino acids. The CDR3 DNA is TGTGCCAGCAGCTTAGGTTTGAGCTCCGGGGAGCTGTTTTTT. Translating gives CASSLGLSSGELFF.

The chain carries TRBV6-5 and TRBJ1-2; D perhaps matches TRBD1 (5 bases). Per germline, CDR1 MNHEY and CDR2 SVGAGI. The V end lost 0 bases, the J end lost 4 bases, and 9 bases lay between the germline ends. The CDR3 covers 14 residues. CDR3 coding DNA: TGTGCCAGCAGTTACTCCCGGAGGGGCTATGGCTACACCTTC. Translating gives CASSYSRRGYGYTF.

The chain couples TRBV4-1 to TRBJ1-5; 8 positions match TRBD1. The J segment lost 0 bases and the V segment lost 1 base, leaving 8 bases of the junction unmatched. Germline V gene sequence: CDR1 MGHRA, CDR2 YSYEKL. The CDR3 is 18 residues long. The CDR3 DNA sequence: TGCGCCAGCAGCCAAGGTCCAGGGGGCCCTTATAGCAATCAGCCCCAGCATTTT. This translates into CASSQGPGGPYSNQPQHF.

The CDR3 nucleotides are TGCGCCAGCAGCAATTCTCCTAGCGCGGGTTACAATGAGCAGTTCTTC. Its protein is CASSNSPSAGYNEQFF. The V call is TRBV5-1, the J call TRBJ2-1; tentatively, D is TRBD2 (6 bases). The germline CDR1 and CDR2 sequences are SGHRS and YFSETQ. Deletions cut 4 bases from V and 4 bases from J, with 18 bases between. The CDR3 is 16 amino acids.

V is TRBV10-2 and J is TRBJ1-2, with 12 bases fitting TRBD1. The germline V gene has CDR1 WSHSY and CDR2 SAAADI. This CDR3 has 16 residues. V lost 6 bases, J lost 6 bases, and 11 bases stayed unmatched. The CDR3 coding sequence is TGCGCCAGCAGCCTACAGGGACAGGGGGCGAGGAATGGCTACACCTTC. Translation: CASSLQGQGARNGYTF.

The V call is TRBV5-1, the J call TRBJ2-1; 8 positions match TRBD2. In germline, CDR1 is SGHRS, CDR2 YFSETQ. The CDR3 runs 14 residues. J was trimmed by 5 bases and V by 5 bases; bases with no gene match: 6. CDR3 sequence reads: CASSSGGPNNEQFF. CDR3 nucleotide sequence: TGCGCCAGCAGTTCGGGGGGGCCTAACAATGAGCAGTTCTTC.

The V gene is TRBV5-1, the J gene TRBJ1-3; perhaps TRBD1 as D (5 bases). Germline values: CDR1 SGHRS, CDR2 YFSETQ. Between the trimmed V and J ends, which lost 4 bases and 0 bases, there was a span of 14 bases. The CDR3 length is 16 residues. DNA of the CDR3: TGCGCCAGCAGCCCCGGGACCCTCAACTCTGGAAACACCATATATTTT. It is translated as CASSPGTLNSGNTIYF.

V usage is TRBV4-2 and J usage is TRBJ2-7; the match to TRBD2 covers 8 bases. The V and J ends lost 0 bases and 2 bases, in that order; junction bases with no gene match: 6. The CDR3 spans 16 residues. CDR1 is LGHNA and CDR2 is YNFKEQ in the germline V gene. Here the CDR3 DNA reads TGTGCCAGCAGCCAAGATGCGAGCGGGGGTGCCTACGAGCAGTACTTC. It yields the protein CASSQDASGGAYEQYF.

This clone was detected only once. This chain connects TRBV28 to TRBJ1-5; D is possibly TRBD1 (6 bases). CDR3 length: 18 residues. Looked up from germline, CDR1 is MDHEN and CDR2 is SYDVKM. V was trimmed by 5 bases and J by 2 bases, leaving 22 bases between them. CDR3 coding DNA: TGTGCCAGCAGTCCCACCCGGGGGGCAGGGGTGGGCAATCAGCCCCAGCATTTT. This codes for CASSPTRGAGVGNQPQHF.

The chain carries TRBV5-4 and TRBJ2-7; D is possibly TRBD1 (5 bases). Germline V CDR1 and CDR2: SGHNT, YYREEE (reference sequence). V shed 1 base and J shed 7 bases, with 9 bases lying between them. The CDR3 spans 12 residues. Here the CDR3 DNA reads TGTGCCAGCAGCTTGTCCAGGGAAGAGCAGTACTTC. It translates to CASSLSREEQYF.

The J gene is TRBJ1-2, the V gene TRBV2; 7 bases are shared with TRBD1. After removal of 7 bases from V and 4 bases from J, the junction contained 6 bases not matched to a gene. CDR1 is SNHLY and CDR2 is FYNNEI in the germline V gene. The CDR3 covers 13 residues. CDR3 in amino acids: CASMGQTIYGYTF. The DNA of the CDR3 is TGTGCCAGCATGGGACAGACTATCTATGGCTACACCTTC.

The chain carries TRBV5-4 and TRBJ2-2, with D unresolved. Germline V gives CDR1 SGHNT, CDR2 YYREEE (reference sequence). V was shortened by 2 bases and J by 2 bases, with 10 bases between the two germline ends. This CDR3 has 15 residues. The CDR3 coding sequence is TGTGCCAGCAGCTTCCGAGGAGAAAACACCGGGGAGCTGTTTTTT. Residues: CASSFRGENTGELFF.

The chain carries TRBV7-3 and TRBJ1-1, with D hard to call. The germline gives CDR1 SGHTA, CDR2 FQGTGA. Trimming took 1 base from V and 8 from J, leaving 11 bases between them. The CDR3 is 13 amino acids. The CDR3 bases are TGTGCCAGCAGCTTAAGTTTGAGGTCCGAAGCTTTCTTT. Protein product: CASSLSLRSEAFF.

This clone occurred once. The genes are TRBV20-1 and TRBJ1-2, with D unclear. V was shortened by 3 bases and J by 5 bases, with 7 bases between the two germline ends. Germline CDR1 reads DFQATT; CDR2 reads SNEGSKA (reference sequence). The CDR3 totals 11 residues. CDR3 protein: CSASPVYGYTF. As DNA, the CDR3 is TGCAGTGCTAGTCCGGTGTATGGCTACACCTTC.

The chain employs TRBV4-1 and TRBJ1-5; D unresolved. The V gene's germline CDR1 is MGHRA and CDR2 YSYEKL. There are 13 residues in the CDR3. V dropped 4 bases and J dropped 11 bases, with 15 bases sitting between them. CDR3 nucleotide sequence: TGCGCCAGCAGCCGAACCTTGCGTGTGGCCCAGCATTTT. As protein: CASSRTLRVAQHF.

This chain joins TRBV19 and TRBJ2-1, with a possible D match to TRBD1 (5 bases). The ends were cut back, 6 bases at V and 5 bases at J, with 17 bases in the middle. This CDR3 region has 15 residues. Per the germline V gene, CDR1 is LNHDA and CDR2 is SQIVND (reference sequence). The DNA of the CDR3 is TGTGCCAGTAGCTCACAGGCAGGGATTAACAATGAGCAGTTCTTC. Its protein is CASSSQAGINNEQFF.